This T cell receptor (beta chain) was identified in a study of PD-1 blockade in classical Hodgkin lymphoma (dated by TCRdb to 2019 to 2021). Context from the whole study: The study used CyTOF and TCR beta sequencing to define a peripheral blood immune signature of response to PD-1 blockade in classical Hodgkin lymphoma. Study-wide conclusions, independent of this receptor: Only a single clinical trial cohort was studied, and what caused the repertoire differences, possibly disease activity or prior therapy, remained undefined. Baseline TCR diversity was reported to be lower in newly diagnosed patients than in healthy donors, and even lower in relapsed/refractory patients.

Genomic DNA was extracted with the Qiagen DNeasy kit from unsorted PBMCs and from negatively selected CD4+ and CD8+ fractions. TCR beta CDR3 regions were subjected to amplification by immunoSEQ multiplex PCR with primers that anneal to V and J segments. Amplification bias was minimized using a synthetic immune receptor repertoire, and residual bias was removed computationally after sequencing. The authors' pipeline ran thus. Repertoire diversity was quantified as the Shannon entropy index using custom Python scripts. The unsorted, CD4+ and CD8+ repertoires were each analyzed separately, with the exception of combined analyses, where CD4+ and CD8+ sequences were merged in silico. TCRdb retrieved this table from immuneACCESS and kept in-frame rearrangements only. Not all clones are present; in checked studies, unresolved V genes account for under half, and no reason is known for the remainder. D and trimming come from the DNA, and the V and J calls and clone size come from that table. This sample comprises over 60,000 clones, 85% to 95% of them detected only once. The ten largest clones represent 2.6% of the sample.

The time point tag for this specimen amounts to: newly diagnosed, previously untreated cHL patient sample. PBMCs from patients with newly diagnosed, previously untreated classical Hodgkin lymphoma were sequenced as a comparison group for the relapsed/refractory trial patients. After peripheral blood was drawn into 8 mL Vacutainer Cell Preparation Tubes, PBMCs were isolated by centrifugation and then cryopreserved. This clone has only one observation. This clone's antigen is unknown. Per-base quality was not reported, and no clone a single base away is much larger than it. In the germline V gene, CDR1 corresponds to KGHSH and CDR2 to LQKENI. Taken from cysteine to phenylalanine, the CDR3 has 13 residues. Here the CDR3 DNA is all that survives: 39 bases in frame from base 1. Trimming costs V 1 base and J 6 bases, and their ends lie 10 bases apart.

This receptor was identified in a human donor with classical Hodgkin lymphoma. The sequenced material came from peripheral blood mononuclear cells (PBMCs). The chain uses TRBV18 and TRBJ2-7; the D gene is tentatively TRBD1 or TRBD2, each matching 6 bases. The CDR3 reads as follows: CASSPLQGLEQYF. DNA sequence: TGTGCCAGCTCACCACTACAGGGACTCGAGCAGTACTTC.